Described below is a single TCR beta chain sequence and its context. Sequenced by immunoSEQ multiplex PCR; TCRdb stores in-frame clones only, minus some. The sample carries tens of thousands of clones, around nine tenths recorded once. V was shortened by 7 bases and J by 8 bases, with 11 bases between the two germline ends. The CDR3 has 12 residues. In germline, CDR1 is SNHLY, CDR2 FYNNEI. This sample stems from a study of technical replicates of blood from several donors. The TCR originated in a human donor in good health. Some clones in this sample may be carry-over from other donors' samples. Sequencing was carried out using PBMCs. The gene calls are TRBV2 and TRBJ1-4, with a tentative D call TRBD1 (5 bases). The CDR3 sequence: CASTPGSEKLFF. The CDR3 nucleotides read TGTGCCAGCACCCCAGGGTCAGAAAAACTGTTTTTT.